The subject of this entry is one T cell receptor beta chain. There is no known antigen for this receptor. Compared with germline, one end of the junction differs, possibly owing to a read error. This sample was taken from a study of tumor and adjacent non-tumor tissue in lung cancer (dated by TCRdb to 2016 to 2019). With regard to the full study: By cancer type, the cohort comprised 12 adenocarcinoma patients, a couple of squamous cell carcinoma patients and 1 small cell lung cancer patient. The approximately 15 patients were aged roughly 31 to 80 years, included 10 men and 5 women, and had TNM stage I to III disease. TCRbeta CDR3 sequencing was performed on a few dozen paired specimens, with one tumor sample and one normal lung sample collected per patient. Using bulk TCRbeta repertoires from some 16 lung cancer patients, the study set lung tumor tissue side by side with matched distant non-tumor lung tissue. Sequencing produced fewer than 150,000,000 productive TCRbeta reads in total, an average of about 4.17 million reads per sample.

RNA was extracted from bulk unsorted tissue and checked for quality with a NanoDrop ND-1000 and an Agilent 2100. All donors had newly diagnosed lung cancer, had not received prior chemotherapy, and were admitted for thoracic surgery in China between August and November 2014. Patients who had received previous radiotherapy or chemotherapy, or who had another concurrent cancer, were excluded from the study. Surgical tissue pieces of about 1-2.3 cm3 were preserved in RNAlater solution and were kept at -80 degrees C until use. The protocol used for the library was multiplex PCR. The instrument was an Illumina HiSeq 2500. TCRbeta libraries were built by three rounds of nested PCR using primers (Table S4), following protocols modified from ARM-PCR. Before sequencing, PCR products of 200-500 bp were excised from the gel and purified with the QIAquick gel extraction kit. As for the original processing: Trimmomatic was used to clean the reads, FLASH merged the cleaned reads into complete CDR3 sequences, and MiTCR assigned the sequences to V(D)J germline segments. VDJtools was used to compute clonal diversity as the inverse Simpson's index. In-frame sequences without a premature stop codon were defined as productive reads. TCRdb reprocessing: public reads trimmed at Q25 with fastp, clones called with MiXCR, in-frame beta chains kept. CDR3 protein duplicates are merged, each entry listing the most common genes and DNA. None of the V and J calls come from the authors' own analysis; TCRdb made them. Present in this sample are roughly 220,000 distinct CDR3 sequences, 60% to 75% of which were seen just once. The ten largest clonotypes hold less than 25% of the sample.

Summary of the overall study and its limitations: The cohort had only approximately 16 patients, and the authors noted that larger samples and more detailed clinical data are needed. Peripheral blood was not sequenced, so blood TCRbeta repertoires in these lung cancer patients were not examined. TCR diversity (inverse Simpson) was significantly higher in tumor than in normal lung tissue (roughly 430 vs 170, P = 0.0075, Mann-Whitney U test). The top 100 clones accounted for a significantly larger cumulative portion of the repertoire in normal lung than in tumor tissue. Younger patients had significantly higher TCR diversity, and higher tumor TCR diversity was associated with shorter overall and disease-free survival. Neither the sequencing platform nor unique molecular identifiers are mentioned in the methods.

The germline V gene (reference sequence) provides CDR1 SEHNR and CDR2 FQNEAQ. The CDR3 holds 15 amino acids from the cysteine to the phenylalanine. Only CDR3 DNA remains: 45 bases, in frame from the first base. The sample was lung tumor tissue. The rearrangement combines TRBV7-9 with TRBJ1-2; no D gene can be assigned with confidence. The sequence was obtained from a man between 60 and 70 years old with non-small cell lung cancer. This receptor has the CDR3 CASSLGTPETYGYIF. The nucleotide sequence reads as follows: TGTGCCAGCAGCTTAGGAACGCCGGAAACCTATGGCTACATCTTC.